These 20 T cell receptor beta chains came from one sample sequenced in a study of shared clonotypes between healthy human individuals. Assay: immunoSEQ multiplex PCR; the TCRdb copy retains only in-frame clones and omits some. Among roughly 2.5 million clones listed, 90% to 95% were seen once. The material sequenced was naive CD4+ T cells sorted from blood. Indicated subset: CD45RA+ positively selected. These receptors all come from a man aged 18 to 29 in good health.

This sequence joins TRBV28 and TRBJ1-2, with D perhaps matching TRBD1 (6 bases). Looked up from germline, CDR1 is MDHEN and CDR2 is SYDVKM. The ends were cut back, 3 bases at V and 4 bases at J, with 15 bases in the middle. CDR3 length equals 15 residues. In nucleotides, the CDR3 is TGTGCCAGCAGTTTCCGGGGGCGATTTGTCTATGGCTACACCTTC. It translates to CASSFRGRFVYGYTF.

The V call is TRBV2, the J call TRBJ2-5; D is unresolved. V was cut by 10 bases and J by 11 bases, with 26 bases left in between. Germline CDR1 SNHLY, CDR2 FYNNEI. The CDR3 length is 14 residues. This chain's CDR3 is CATTDGPRVKEQYF. The CDR3 DNA is TGTGCCACCACGGACGGACCACGGGTGAAGGAGCAGTACTTC.

The chain links TRBV18 to TRBJ2-7, with D maybe TRBD2 (5 bases). CDR1 is KGHSH, CDR2 LQKENI, per germline. The CDR3 extends over 14 amino acids. Trimming removed 4 bases from V and 1 base from J, with 11 bases in between. The CDR3: CASSLTEASYEQYF. Here the CDR3 DNA reads TGTGCCAGCTCACTCACGGAGGCATCCTACGAGCAGTACTTC.

J is TRBJ2-3 and V is TRBV5-1; D gene ambiguous. This CDR3 has 14 amino acids. Germline V CDR1 and CDR2: SGHRS, YFSETQ. Deletions cut 7 bases from V and 2 bases from J, with 14 bases between. CDR3 in amino acids: CASRPPANTDTQYF. CDR3 nucleotide sequence: TGCGCCAGCCGCCCGCCAGCAAACACAGATACGCAGTATTTT.

This clone was detected only once. The junction shows a germline mismatch at one end, possibly a read error. The chain joins TRBV7-7 to TRBJ2-5; 7 bases align to TRBD2. The germline V gene has CDR1 SSHAT and CDR2 FNYEAQ (reference sequence). The CDR3 length is 16 residues. The CDR3 DNA reads TGTGCTAGCAGCTTAGTTGGGGCGGGAGCCGGGGAGACCCAGTACTTC. Translation: CASSLVGAGAGETQYF.

This chain joins TRBV30 and TRBJ2-3; D is undetermined. V lost 2 bases and J 1 base, leaving 13 bases between the germline ends. CDR3 size: 15 residues. Per the germline V gene, CDR1 is GTSNPN and CDR2 is SVGIG (reference sequence). For the CDR3, the DNA is TGTGCCTGGAGTCATGGGCGAGGAGGCACAGATACGCAGTATTTT. Protein sequence: CAWSHGRGGTDTQYF.

This chain joins TRBV5-5 and TRBJ1-2; 8 bases are shared with TRBD1. Germline-derived CDR1 and CDR2 are SGHKS and YYEKEE (reference sequence). The V segment lost 4 bases and the J segment 4 bases; nucleotides outside the gene matches: 6. This CDR3 contains 14 residues. This CDR3 is CASSPSQGAYGYTF. The CDR3 DNA is TGTGCCAGCAGCCCTAGCCAGGGGGCCTATGGCTACACCTTC.

The genes are TRBV4-2 and TRBJ2-4; TRBD1 aligns across 8 bases. CDR3 size: 16 residues. J gave up 10 bases and V 0 bases, and 11 bases lay outside the gene matches. The germline V gene encodes CDR1 LGHNA and CDR2 YNFKEQ. The CDR3 region is CASSQEQGGPSGIQYF. The DNA for the CDR3 is TGTGCCAGCAGCCAAGAACAGGGGGGACCTTCGGGTATTCAGTACTTC.

The chain employs TRBV7-9 and TRBJ2-4, with a possible D match to TRBD1 (6 bases). The ends were cut back, 9 bases at V and 2 bases at J, with 11 bases in the middle. The CDR3 has 13 residues. CDR1 is SEHNR and CDR2 is FQNEAQ in the germline V gene (reference sequence). CDR3 nucleotides: TGTGCCAGTACCGGGACATCCAAAAACATTCAGTACTTC. This translates into CASTGTSKNIQYF.

With regard to this clone: Other DNA sequences from this sample encode an identical CDR3 as well. V and J are TRBV5-4 and TRBJ1-3, with D unclear. Germline CDR1 and CDR2: SGHNT and YYREEE (reference sequence). This CDR3 region has 14 residues. The V gene lost 0 bases and the J gene lost 2 bases, with 6 bases spanning the gap. The CDR3 spells CASSLGGAGNTIYF. The CDR3, as DNA: TGTGCCAGCAGCTTGGGCGGGGCTGGAAACACCATATATTTT.

This clone has only one observation. The genes are TRBV19 and TRBJ1-3; 7 bases map to TRBD1. Germline CDR1 is LNHDA and CDR2 is SQIVND (reference sequence). The length of the CDR3 is 14 residues. Trimming removed 9 bases from V and 2 bases from J; junction bases left unmatched: 7. CDR3 coding DNA: TGTGCCAGCACAGGGGATAGAACTGGAAACACCATATATTTT. Translation gives CASTGDRTGNTIYF.

The CDR3 spells CASSWMTGEDGYTF. CDR3 nucleotides: TGCGCCAGCAGCTGGATGACAGGGGAGGATGGCTACACCTTC. This chain uses TRBV5-1 with TRBJ1-2; the match to TRBD1 covers 8 bases. Germline-derived CDR1 and CDR2 are SGHRS and YFSETQ. Losses at the gene ends were 3 bases for V and 6 bases for J; bases not matched to a gene: 7. The CDR3 contains 14 residues.

CDR3 bases: TGTGCCAGCAAATCCGGGACAGGGAATTCACCCCTCCACTTT. Translation: CASKSGTGNSPLHF. This chain links TRBV6-1 with TRBJ1-6, with 9 bases matching TRBD1. There are 14 residues in the CDR3. Germline-derived CDR1 and CDR2 are MNHNS and SASEGT. V lost 7 bases to trimming and J lost 7 bases; unmatched junction nucleotides: 5.

The chain is built from TRBV28 and TRBJ1-3; possible D gene TRBD1, 6 bases. Germline-derived CDR1 and CDR2 are MDHEN and SYDVKM. Trimming took off 5 bases at V and 4 bases at J, with 12 bases between the two ends. This CDR3 has 14 residues. The CDR3 loop reads CASSLDSVGNTIYF. CDR3 bases: TGTGCCAGCAGTCTGGACAGTGTGGGAAACACCATATATTTT.

The chain joins TRBV13 to TRBJ1-4, with TRBD1 matching over 7 bases. The ends lost 4 bases at V and 5 bases at J; junction bases unmatched: 7. Germline V gene lookup returns CDR1 PRHDT and CDR2 FYEKMQ (reference sequence). The CDR3 covers 15 residues. The CDR3 bases are TGTGCCAGCAGCTCAACGGGACAGAAAAATGAAAAACTGTTTTTT. Residues: CASSSTGQKNEKLFF.

The chain recombines TRBV11-2 with TRBJ1-1; 9 bases are a match to TRBD1. The germline gives CDR1 SGHAT, CDR2 FQNNGV. The CDR3 has 15 amino acids. Unmatched junction bases numbered 11, after V lost 7 bases and J lost 5 bases. This CDR3 is CASTITGQGGTEAFF. CDR3 DNA sequence: TGTGCCAGCACCATTACGGGACAGGGAGGGACTGAAGCTTTCTTT. The whole variable domain, remainder taken from reference TRBV11-2 and TRBJ1-1, is EAGVAQSPRYKIIEKRQSVAFWCNPISGHATLYWYQQILGQGPKLLIQFQNNGVVDDSQLPKDRFSAERLKGVDSTLKIQPAKLEDSAVYLCASTITGQGGTEAFFGQGTRLTVV.

DNA of the CDR3: TGTGCCAGCACACAGAACACTGAAGCTTTCTTT. Translation gives CASTQNTEAFF. The chain uses TRBV2 and TRBJ1-1; D gene unclear. The V end lost 7 bases, the J end lost 1 base, and 4 bases lay between the germline ends. CDR1 and CDR2 from the germline V gene are SNHLY and FYNNEI. The CDR3 is made up of 11 amino acids.

The CDR3: CASSVRDRGVLGRAYEQYF. The CDR3 DNA reads as TGCGCCAGCAGCGTCCGGGACAGGGGTGTACTAGGGAGGGCCTACGAGCAGTACTTC. The chain employs TRBV5-1 and TRBJ2-7; 10 bases line up with TRBD1. V lost 4 bases and J lost 2; bases outside the gene matches: 18. The CDR3 is 19 amino acids. CDR1 is SGHRS and CDR2 is YFSETQ in the germline V gene.

This chain joins TRBV7-3 and TRBJ1-5; tentative D call: TRBD1 (5 bases). Germline lookup yields CDR1 SGHTA and CDR2 FQGTGA. Trimming pared 2 bases from V and 11 bases from J, leaving 22 bases between. The CDR3 spans 16 residues. Written as DNA, the CDR3 is TGTGCCAGCAGCTTATGGCAGGGCGGTGGACGAGAGACCCAGCATTTT. Amino acids: CASSLWQGGGRETQHF.

This chain uses TRBV5-5 with TRBJ1-5; 8 bases line up with TRBD1. Germline lookup yields CDR1 SGHKS and CDR2 YYEKEE (reference sequence). The V segment lost 4 bases and the J segment 6 bases; nucleotides outside the gene matches: 9. CDR3 length: 15 amino acids. The CDR3 protein is CASSAGQASGQPQHF. The DNA for the CDR3 is TGTGCCAGCAGCGCGGGACAGGCGTCCGGTCAGCCCCAGCATTTT.